This T cell receptor beta chain was identified during a study of OX40 agonist ivuxolimab in advanced cancers. Measured with immunoSEQ multiplex PCR; TCRdb has only the in-frame clones, and not every one. The sample has 80,000 to 100,000 clones; 75% to 90% are singletons. CDR1 is SGHTA and CDR2 is FQGNSA in the germline V gene. The CDR3 consists of 13 residues. The ends were cut back, 2 bases at V and 2 bases at J, with 7 bases in the middle. A remark on this clone: The target antigen is unknown.

Findings of the study overall: Researchers did not determine the expanded peripheral T cells' antigen specificity. Dosing at 0.1 to 3.0 mg/kg was accompanied by clonal expansion of CD4+ and CD8+ blood T cells by week 6.

The source is an adult with an advanced solid tumor such as melanoma, head and neck, liver or kidney cancer. The gene calls are TRBV7-2 and TRBJ2-7; TRBD1 might be the D (6 bases). Sample: CD4+ or CD8+ T cells sorted from blood, taken in a trial of the OX40 agonist ivuxolimab. The CDR3 region has the DNA TGTGCCAGCAGCTTACCAGGGGCCTACGAGCAGTACTTC. Translated, it gives CASSLPGAYEQYF.